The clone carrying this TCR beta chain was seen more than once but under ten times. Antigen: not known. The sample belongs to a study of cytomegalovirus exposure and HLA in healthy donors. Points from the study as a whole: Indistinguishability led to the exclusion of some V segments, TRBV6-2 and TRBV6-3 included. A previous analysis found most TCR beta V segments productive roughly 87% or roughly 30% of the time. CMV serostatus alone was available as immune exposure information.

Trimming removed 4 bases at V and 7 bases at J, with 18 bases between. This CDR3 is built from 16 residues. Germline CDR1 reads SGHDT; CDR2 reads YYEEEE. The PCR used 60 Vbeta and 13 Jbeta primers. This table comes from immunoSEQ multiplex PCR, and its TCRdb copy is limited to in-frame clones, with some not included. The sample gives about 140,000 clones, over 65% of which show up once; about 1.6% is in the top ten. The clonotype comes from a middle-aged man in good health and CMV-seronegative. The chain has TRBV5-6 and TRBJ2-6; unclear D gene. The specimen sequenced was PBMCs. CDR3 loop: CASSVRYSQKANVLTF. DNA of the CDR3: TGTGCCAGCAGCGTGAGATACAGTCAGAAAGCCAACGTCCTGACTTTC.